This T cell receptor (beta chain) is drawn from a study of CD8 T cells in Susac syndrome. CD8+ and CD4+ T cells from blood underwent TCR beta sequencing. The multiple sclerosis controls were treatment-naive patients with relapsing-remitting disease that was stable or active. A quantity of about 0.5 to 1 ug RNA underwent reverse transcription using random hexamers. Across 54 Vbeta and 13 Jbeta, immunoSEQ multiplex PCR amplified TCR beta CDR3. TCRdb used MiXCR to reprocess the immunoSEQ multiplex PCR reads, holding one entry per CDR3 protein. This table has 150,000 to 180,000 distinct CDR3 sequences, roughly 94% appearing once. CDR1 is SGDLS, CDR2 YYNGEE, per germline. This CDR3 comprises 14 residues. V lost 3 bases to trimming and J lost 1 base, with 10 bases between them.

This chain links TRBV9 with TRBJ1-1; TRBD1 is a possible D gene (6 bases). The source is a human donor with multiple sclerosis. Input material: CD8+ T cells from PBMCs. CDR3 bases: TGTGCCAGCAGCGCGACAGGTCGGAACACTGAAGCTTTCTTT. Residues: CASSATGRNTEAFF.